This T cell receptor (beta chain) was sequenced for a study of cytomegalovirus exposure and HLA in healthy donors. The PCR contained 60 Vbeta and 13 Jbeta primers. The assay was immunoSEQ multiplex PCR, and TCRdb's table has in-frame clones only and misses some. The specimen's table records 35,000 to 50,000 clones. Germline lookup yields CDR1 SQVTM and CDR2 ANQGSEA. The CDR3 is 12 residues long. V lost 2 bases, J lost 6 bases, and 10 bases lay in between. This sequence was found in a woman in her thirties in good health and CMV-seropositive. The rearrangement links TRBV29-1 to TRBJ1-2; possibly TRBD1 for D (6 bases). The sequenced sample consisted of PBMCs. The CDR3 spells CSVERGADGYTF. DNA for the CDR3: TGCAGCGTTGAACGGGGGGCTGATGGCTACACCTTC.